The entry that follows covers one T cell receptor (beta chain) sequence. Its target is unknown. These data originate in a study of cytomegalovirus exposure and HLA in healthy donors. The wider study: The Caucasian-associated ancestry cluster contained about 80% of the approximately 430 genotyped donors.

Study-level findings and limits: Later analysis identified several of the most significant clusters that appeared linked to common viral pathogens. DRB1 had the most TCR associations and HLA-C the fewest, a later analysis found, with rates varying by HLA locus.

PCR was performed using 60 Vbeta and 13 Jbeta primers. Sequenced by immunoSEQ multiplex PCR; TCRdb stores in-frame clones only, minus some. The sample shows around 53,000 clones, 82% of them seen only once. V gave up 9 bases and J gave up 0 bases; unmatched junction bases: 14. The CDR3 spans 17 residues. Germline V gives CDR1 LNHDA, CDR2 SQIVND (reference sequence). Specimen: PBMCs. The rearrangement joins TRBV19 to TRBJ1-5, with 7 bases aligning to TRBD1. This receptor was identified in a man aged 30 to 39 in good health and CMV-seronegative. The CDR3 loop is CASDLRDSISSNQPQHF. The CDR3 nucleotides are TGTGCCAGCGACCTCCGGGACAGTATCAGTAGCAATCAGCCCCAGCATTTT. The full variable domain, with the rest looked up from reference TRBV19 and TRBJ1-5, is DGGITQSPKYLFRKEGQNVTLSCEQNLNHDAMYWYRQDPGQGLRLIYYSQIVNDFQKGDIAEGYSVSREKKESFPLTVTSAQKNPTAFYLCASDLRDSISSNQPQHFGDGTRLSIL.